Each of the 2 T cell receptor beta chains below was sequenced from the same sample in a study of CD8+ T cells in alopecia areata. Following extraction, RNA underwent reverse transcription to cDNA, which served as the sequencing template. Produced via immunoSEQ multiplex PCR; TCRdb's table is partial and in-frame only. This table has fewer than 250,000 clones, 64% appearing once. Treatment here: oral pan-JAK inhibitor, 5-10 mg twice daily. The material sequenced was CD4+ T cells sorted from blood, taken at week 4, from a patient treated with tofacitinib. Receptors were obtained from a human donor with alopecia areata.

The rearrangement uses TRBV10-3 and TRBJ1-2; D is undetermined. Germline CDR1 ENHRY, CDR2 SYGVKD. The CDR3 spans 15 residues. The V gene lost 4 bases and the J gene lost 7 bases, with 19 bases spanning the gap. This chain's CDR3 is CAISGSETKAAGYTF. Written as DNA, the CDR3 is TGTGCCATCAGTGGATCCGAGACTAAGGCGGCTGGCTACACCTTC.

The J gene is TRBJ1-5, the V gene TRBV4-1; D unclear. This CDR3 has 15 amino acids. V was clipped by 4 bases and J by 6 bases, with 16 bases between them. The V gene's germline CDR1 is MGHRA and CDR2 YSYEKL. The CDR3 DNA reads TGCGCCAGCAGCCCCCAGCTCGAGGGAGGTCAGCCCCAGCATTTT. It codes for CASSPQLEGGQPQHF.